One TCR beta chain is described in this entry. A few counts support this clonotype. The target of this receptor is not known. No clone much larger than this one lies a single base away; base qualities are absent. In the ophthalmopathy patients, disease was moderately to severely active, with a Clinical Activity Score of 3 or more, a NOSPECS grade of 4 or more, and a duration of less than 3 months. Patients with uncontrolled infections, other autoimmune diseases, pregnancy or lactation were excluded. Diagnoses were based on clinical symptoms, serum thyroxine and TRAb, thyroid ultrasound and orbital computed tomography. PBMCs were separated from under 12 ml of fresh peripheral blood using Ficoll-Paque density gradient centrifugation. Trizol reagent was used to extract total RNA, and RNA quality was then checked on an Agilent 2100 Bioanalyzer. The data originate from a study of T cells in Graves' hyperthyroidism and ophthalmopathy (dated by TCRdb to 2018 to 2020). At the level of the whole study: Peripheral blood was sampled at the time of initial diagnosis, prior to any treatment. To identify distinguishing TCR V-J signatures, a discovery cohort of around 100 patients was used, comprising some 43 with Graves' ophthalmopathy and around 57 with stable Graves' hyperthyroidism. Prospective prediction of ophthalmopathy was tested in an independent validation cohort consisting of some 20 hyperthyroidism patients and approximately 16 patients who later progressed to ophthalmopathy. The approximately 100 discovery patients were divided at random into training and test sets in a 7:3 ratio. In addition, the study compared T-cell repertoires in thyroid tissue and in blood from several Graves' hyperthyroidism patients. After blood sampling, hyperthyroidism patients were treated with methimazole at a starting dose of 30 mg daily, and ophthalmopathy patients were treated with high-dose intravenous methylprednisolone. According to the paper, TCR Vbeta CDR3 sequencing was carried out on some 130 peripheral blood samples, which came from under 50 ophthalmopathy, about 75 hyperthyroidism and some 17 progressor patients.

The full study reports these points: Sample size was not statistically predetermined, and investigators were not blinded to group allocation. A model built on a 13 V-J signature distinguished ophthalmopathy from stable hyperthyroidism, reaching around 87% sensitivity and around 81% specificity in cross-validation and 80%/75% in testing. Most expanded thyroid clonotypes (frequency above 0.001) were also found in blood, which suggests that blood repertoires may mirror thyroid immune responses. In validation, the model predicted progression to ophthalmopathy with just under 71% sensitivity and less than 75% specificity, a median of approximately 6.7 months before onset.

The TCR beta CDR3 regions were amplified from RNA transcripts. For the first round of RT-PCR on the TCR CDR3, the HTBI primer set was used together with the Qiagen OneStep RT-PCR kit. A second multiplex PCR round built the libraries, followed by size selection and purification. Sequencing of the libraries was done on an Illumina HiSeq2000 using paired-end 100 bp reads. Turning to the authors' computational methods: SOAPnuke was used to process the raw data, removing reads that contained adapters or uncalled bases, had a mean Phred below 15, or lacked an exact match to the constant primer or identifier. High-quality paired reads were merged with COPE v1.2.5, and unique nucleotide sequences were defined as clonotypes. MiTCR v1.1 was used to align the clonotypes against IMGT TRBV, TRBD and TRBJ reference segments. Only V-J combinations with frequency above 0.0001, covering 99.2% of repertoires, were analysed. A TCS score was defined as the ratio between F50 (clonal expansion) and ExV (chaos), using BLOSUM62-based TCRdist between CDR3 peptides within each V-J. Welch's t-statistics and random forest reduced some 510 V-J features to 13, which were used in a naive Bayes classifier (R e1071). The public reads were quality trimmed at Q25 with fastp and then assembled into clones with MiXCR by TCRdb, keeping productive beta chains. Under each unique CDR3 protein, matching rows form one entry showing the most common genes and DNA. It is TCRdb's table, rather than the study itself, that gives the V and J calls and clone size. This sample is represented by about 500,000 distinct CDR3 sequences; roughly 15% of them were singletons. In total, the top ten clones hold 29% of the sample.

The CDR3, cysteine through phenylalanine, is 16 amino acids long. Of the read, only the CDR3 DNA is kept; its 48 bases are in frame from base 1. Clipping removes 0 bases from V and 9 bases from J, with 3 as the unmatched junction base count. CDR1 and CDR2 (SGHNT, YENEEA) derive from the germline V gene. The sequence joins TRBV11-3 to TRBJ2-1; 15 junctional bases match TRBD2. This clonotype was obtained from a woman aged 25 to 39 with Graves' ophthalmopathy. The sequencing input was blood. The CDR3: CASSLEGTSGRSEQFF. The DNA sequence is as follows: TGTGCCAGCAGCTTAGAGGGGACTAGCGGGAGGAGTGAGCAGTTCTTC.